One sample yielded the 16 T cell receptor beta chains listed below, sequenced in a study of human versus mouse CDR3 diversity and MHC coevolution (TCRdb year 2017). The library was produced with the immunoSEQ multiplex PCR assay. Entries here come from immuneACCESS through TCRdb and include only in-frame sequences with V and J called. Some clones fail to appear in such tables; in the studies checked, an unresolved V gene covers under half of the shortfall, and the cause of the remainder is unknown. This sample is represented by around 77,000 clones; roughly 90% of them were singletons. Together, the top ten hold roughly 0.16% of the sample. What was sequenced was naive CD4+ T cells from blood. In the paper's terms, the cell subset or site label means: CD45RO-negative CD62L-positive naive CD4 T cells. The receptors stem from a person between 25 and 75 years old in good health.

This chain joins TRBV4-1 and TRBJ2-1, with TRBD1 identical over 7 bases. The germline V gene encodes CDR1 MGHRA and CDR2 YSYEKL. V lost 1 base to trimming and J lost 4 bases; unmatched junction nucleotides: 13. There are 18 residues in the CDR3. Here the CDR3 reads CASSQGRLGGWLYNEQFF. The DNA for the CDR3 is TGCGCCAGCAGCCAAGGTCGGTTAGGGGGCTGGTTGTACAATGAGCAGTTCTTC.

This chain joins TRBV7-9 and TRBJ2-6; 7 bases are shared with TRBD1. CDR1 is SEHNR and CDR2 is FQNEAQ in the germline V gene (reference sequence). The CDR3 runs 19 residues. Trimming removed 4 bases from V and 2 bases from J; junction bases left unmatched: 14. CDR3 residues: CASSSKPGQRSPGANVLTF. CDR3 sequence (DNA): TGTGCCAGCAGCTCTAAACCGGGACAGCGATCCCCTGGGGCCAACGTCCTGACTTTC.

This chain connects TRBV28 to TRBJ1-4, with TRBD1 as a possible D gene (6 bases). V was shortened by 2 bases and J by 5 bases, with 12 bases between the two germline ends. CDR1 and CDR2 from the germline V gene are MDHEN and SYDVKM. The CDR3 has 15 residues. This chain's CDR3 is CASSLTGMGNEKLFF. CDR3 DNA sequence: TGTGCCAGCAGTTTAACAGGGATGGGCAATGAAAAACTGTTTTTT.

The chain joins TRBV5-4 to TRBJ2-7, with D possibly matching TRBD1 (5 bases). This CDR3 comprises 15 residues. Germline CDR1 is SGHNT and CDR2 is YYREEE (reference sequence). The germline V and J ends were trimmed by 4 bases and 3 bases, with 17 bases remaining between them. In DNA form, the CDR3 reads TGTGCCAGCAGCCAGGGAACGGGCGCGTACTACGAGCAGTACTTC. This encodes CASSQGTGAYYEQYF.

In regard to this clone: Other DNA variants within this sample encode the same CDR3. J is TRBJ2-7 and V is TRBV19; D possibly corresponds to TRBD2 (5 bases). The CDR3 runs 13 residues. Germline CDR1 reads LNHDA; CDR2 reads SQIVND (reference sequence). V lost 3 bases to trimming and J lost 0 bases, with 6 bases between them. DNA for the CDR3: TGTGCCAGTAGTATCGGAGGCTCCTACGAGCAGTACTTC. Translating it yields CASSIGGSYEQYF.

This sequence joins TRBV4-1 and TRBJ1-2, with TRBD1 identical over 8 bases. The CDR3 is 14 amino acids. J lost 7 bases, V lost 0 bases, and 4 bases had no gene match. Germline-derived CDR1 and CDR2 are MGHRA and YSYEKL. CDR3 nucleotide sequence: TGCGCCAGCAGCCAAGATACAGGGGGGGGTGGCTACACCTTC. Translated, it gives CASSQDTGGGGYTF.

This chain links TRBV20-1 with TRBJ2-7; 7 nucleotides agree with TRBD1. V was clipped by 5 bases and J by 5 bases; unmatched bases: 3. Germline CDR1 reads DFQATT; CDR2 reads SNEGSKA (reference sequence). This CDR3 has 11 residues. The CDR3 sequence is CSAGGQNEQYF. CDR3 in DNA: TGCAGTGCTGGGGGACAGAACGAGCAGTACTTC.

The V call is TRBV2, the J call TRBJ1-2, with 7 bases aligning to TRBD1. The germline CDR1 and CDR2 sequences are SNHLY and FYNNEI. There are 15 residues in the CDR3. After removal of 3 bases from V and 5 bases from J, the junction contained 9 bases not matched to a gene. The chain's CDR3 is CASSEGQTVTYGYTF. DNA of the CDR3: TGTGCCAGCAGTGAGGGACAGACTGTCACATATGGCTACACCTTC.

The chain has TRBV29-1 and TRBJ2-7, with 7 bases fitting TRBD1. The CDR3 contains 13 residues. V trimming: 3 bases; J trimming: 0 bases; junction bases outside the gene matches: 2. Germline V gene data show CDR1 as SQVTM and CDR2 as ANQGSEA. This chain's CDR3 is CSVDSGGSYEQYF. The DNA for the CDR3 is TGCAGCGTTGATTCAGGGGGCTCCTACGAGCAGTACTTC.

This chain connects TRBV29-1 to TRBJ2-5; 12 nucleotides line up with TRBD2. The CDR3 is 15 residues long. Germline V gives CDR1 SQVTM, CDR2 ANQGSEA. V was clipped by 6 bases and J by 5 bases; unmatched bases: 10. CDR3 DNA: TGCAGCGTGCTCCCCCGACTAGCGGGAGAGGAGACCCAGTACTTC. Its protein product is CSVLPRLAGEETQYF.

The chain combines TRBV5-1 with TRBJ1-1; 7 bases are a match to TRBD1. V gave up 0 bases and J gave up 7 bases; unmatched junction bases: 0. CDR1 SGHRS and CDR2 YFSETQ come from the germline V gene. The CDR3 has 12 amino acids. CDR3 amino acids: CASSLDRGEAFF. The CDR3 coding sequence is TGCGCCAGCAGCTTGGACAGGGGTGAAGCTTTCTTT.

The chain uses TRBV5-1 and TRBJ2-2, with TRBD2 matching 11 bases. The CDR3 has 15 residues. Per the germline V gene, CDR1 is SGHRS and CDR2 is YFSETQ. The J segment lost 5 bases and the V segment lost 4 bases, leaving 4 bases of the junction unmatched. CDR3 protein: CASSGTSGPTGELFF. CDR3 DNA: TGCGCCAGCAGCGGGACTAGCGGACCTACCGGGGAGCTGTTTTTT.

The chain has TRBV7-9 and TRBJ1-6; D is ambiguous. This CDR3 has 16 amino acids. Trimming took off 2 bases at V and 9 bases at J, with 17 bases between the two ends. CDR1 SEHNR and CDR2 FQNEAQ come from the germline V gene (reference sequence). In nucleotides, the CDR3 is TGTGCCAGCAGCTTATACCGAGAGGTATATGGTTCACCCCTCCACTTT. Translation: CASSLYREVYGSPLHF.

In this sample, this clone turned up once. This chain uses TRBV30 with TRBJ2-5; no firm D call. The CDR3 runs to 10 residues. Germline values: CDR1 GTSNPN, CDR2 SVGIG (reference sequence). Trimming removed 3 bases from V and 5 bases from J, with 4 bases in between. The CDR3 reads CAWSYETQYF. The DNA of the CDR3 is TGTGCCTGGAGCTATGAGACCCAGTACTTC. Supplemented by reference TRBV30 and TRBJ2-5, the full variable domain reads SQTIHQWPATLVQPVGSPLSLECTVEGTSNPNLYWYRQAAGRGLQLLFYSVGIGQISSEVPQNLSASRPQDRQFILSSKKLLLSDSGFYLCAWSYETQYFGPGTRLLVL.

In its sample, this clone was seen once. This chain joins TRBV7-3 and TRBJ2-3, with 9 bases lining up with TRBD2. CDR3 length: 15 amino acids. CDR1 SGHTA and CDR2 FQGTGA come from the germline V gene. J lost 0 bases, V lost 8 bases, and 6 bases had no gene match. DNA of the CDR3: TGTGCCAGCTCTCGACTAGCGGATAGCACAGATACGCAGTATTTT. It specifies CASSRLADSTDTQYF.

The chain employs TRBV6-6 and TRBJ2-5, with TRBD2 as a possible D gene (5 bases). The J call may be in error: the DNA end matches TRBJ2-7 better. This CDR3 is 13 amino acids long. The germline CDR1 and CDR2 sequences are MNHNY and SVGAGI (reference sequence). The CDR3 loop is CASTRVESYEQYF. CDR3 DNA sequence: TGTGCCAGCACGAGGGTCGAATCCTACGAGCAGTACTTC.